The 8 T cell receptor beta chains given below trace back to one sample, sequenced in a study of PD-1 blockade in classical Hodgkin lymphoma. Method: immunoSEQ multiplex PCR; TCRdb's copy keeps in-frame clones and lacks some. The sample shows several thousand clones, 60% to 85% of them seen only once. The patients all showed relapse after autologous stem cell transplantation, while their brentuximab vedotin exposure varied. The input for sequencing was peripheral blood mononuclear cells (PBMCs), taken at baseline. The source is a human donor with classical Hodgkin lymphoma.

The chain couples TRBV7-9 to TRBJ2-3; 10 bases fit TRBD2. The V and J ends lost 5 bases and 8 bases, in that order; junction bases with no gene match: 13. This CDR3 spans 16 amino acids. CDR1 and CDR2 (germline): SEHNR, FQNEAQ (reference sequence). The CDR3 sequence is CASSPRSGRALGTQYF. CDR3 bases: TGTGCCAGCAGCCCCAGGAGCGGGAGGGCCCTTGGTACGCAGTATTTT.

This rearrangement joins TRBV5-8 to TRBJ1-4; 7 bases match TRBD1. Germline V gene sequence: CDR1 SGHTS, CDR2 YDEGEE. CDR3 size: 17 residues. Germline trimming cut 4 bases from V and 2 bases from J; bases unmatched to any gene: 11. CDR3 amino acids: CASSTYRGWVTNEKLFF. Here the CDR3 DNA reads TGTGCCAGCAGCACTTACAGGGGATGGGTGACTAATGAAAAACTGTTTTTT.

This rearrangement joins TRBV7-2 to TRBJ2-6, with a tentative D call TRBD2 (6 bases). The CDR3 contains 19 residues. CDR1 is SGHTA and CDR2 is FQGNSA in the germline V gene. Deletions cut 1 base from V and 0 bases from J, with 16 bases between. CDR3 coding DNA: TGTGCCAGCAGCTTAGATAGCGGCAGATTTAGCTCTGGGGCCAACGTCCTGACTTTC. It codes for CASSLDSGRFSSGANVLTF.

The rearrangement uses TRBV19 and TRBJ2-7; weak D call: TRBD2 (5 bases). Germline-derived CDR1 and CDR2 are LNHDA and SQIVND (reference sequence). CDR3 length equals 15 residues. The germline V and J ends were trimmed by 4 bases and 5 bases, with 18 bases remaining between them. The CDR3 sequence is CASSNLRASSNEQYF. The CDR3 bases are TGTGCCAGTAGTAACCTGAGGGCATCTTCGAACGAGCAGTACTTC.

The rearrangement joins TRBV4-3 to TRBJ2-7; D possibly corresponds to TRBD2 (5 bases). CDR1 LGHNA and CDR2 YSLEER come from the germline V gene. Trimming left V 0 bases short and J 3 bases short, with 12 bases between. This CDR3 region has 15 residues. The CDR3 sequence is CASSQEWTEGYEQYF. For the CDR3, the DNA is TGCGCCAGCAGCCAAGAGTGGACCGAGGGCTACGAGCAGTACTTC.

V gene TRBV21-1 combines with J gene TRBJ1-3. TRBV21-1 is noted as a pseudogene. The CDR3 is 16 amino acids. CDR3: CARGRDTVRSGNTIYF. In DNA form, the CDR3 reads TGTGCCAGAGGGAGGGACACCGTCCGCTCTGGAAACACCATATATTTT.

The J gene is TRBJ2-7, the V gene TRBV4-1; D is perhaps TRBD1 (6 bases). This CDR3 contains 15 residues. Germline V lookup: CDR1 MGHRA, CDR2 YSYEKL. V dropped 5 bases and J dropped 6 bases, with 20 bases sitting between them. The CDR3 here is CASSSQQGSPFEQYF. The CDR3 coding sequence is TGCGCCAGCAGCTCCCAGCAGGGGTCCCCATTCGAGCAGTACTTC.

The chain couples TRBV19 to TRBJ1-5; D is unclear. This CDR3 contains 15 residues. Germline CDR1 and CDR2: LNHDA and SQIVND (reference sequence). V was cut by 3 bases and J by 0 bases, with 9 bases left in between. CDR3 bases: TGTGCCAGTAGTATCAACAGTCATAGCAATCAGCCCCAGCATTTT. Amino acids: CASSINSHSNQPQHF.